What follows are 5 T cell receptor beta chains derived from one specimen sequenced in a study of beta chain features in type 1 diabetes. Reverse transcription of all isolated RNA meant that expressed TCRB transcripts were sequenced. This table comes from immunoSEQ multiplex PCR, and its TCRdb copy is limited to in-frame clones, with some not included. Seen here are 430,000 or so clones, 10% to 12% observed once, and the top ten hold 0.035% to 0.05%. The sequenced sample was naive CD4+ T cells from blood. The source is a young woman in good health.

The CDR3 region is CSVDVGGDEQYF. In DNA, the CDR3 is TGCAGCGTTGATGTGGGAGGCGACGAGCAGTACTTC. V usage is TRBV29-1 and J usage is TRBJ2-7, with D perhaps matching TRBD2 (6 bases). Deletions cut 3 bases from V and 5 bases from J, with 11 bases between. CDR3 length equals 12 residues. CDR1 and CDR2 from the germline V gene are SQVTM and ANQGSEA.

On this clone itself: Other DNA sequences of this sample code for an identical CDR3. The V call is TRBV7-9, the J call TRBJ1-6; no clear D. Germline V gene sequence: CDR1 SEHNR, CDR2 FQNEAQ (reference sequence). V was cut by 1 base and J by 8 bases, with 0 bases left in between. The CDR3 is made up of 11 amino acids. The CDR3 protein is CASSLDSPLHF. For the CDR3, the DNA is TGTGCCAGCAGCTTAGATTCACCCCTCCACTTT. Full variable domain (rest looked up from reference TRBV7-9 and TRBJ1-6): DTGVSQNPRHKITKRGQNVTFRCDPISEHNRLYWYRQTLGQGPEFLTYFQNEAQLEKSRLLSDRFSAERPKGSFSTLEIQRTEQGDSAMYLCASSLDSPLHFGNGTRLTVT.

This clone was observed a handful of times. CDR3: CASIREIGAFF. The CDR3 DNA sequence: TGTGCCAGCATAAGGGAAATAGGAGCTTTCTTT. The rearrangement uses TRBV2 and TRBJ1-1; D gene uncertain. Per germline, CDR1 SNHLY and CDR2 FYNNEI. Between the trimmed V and J ends, which lost 7 bases and 10 bases, there was a span of 13 bases. The CDR3 has 11 amino acids.

The table lists this clone with a few counts. The gene calls are TRBV9 and TRBJ2-1; no clear D. This CDR3 comprises 16 residues. The V gene's germline CDR1 is SGDLS and CDR2 YYNGEE. V was cut by 4 bases and J by 0 bases, with 14 bases left in between. The CDR3 nucleotides are TGTGCCAGCAGCAAACGAGGTCAGAGCTCCTACAATGAGCAGTTCTTC. This translates into CASSKRGQSSYNEQFF.

V usage is TRBV4-1 and J usage is TRBJ2-1, with 8 bases fitting TRBD2. The CDR3 runs 15 residues. The germline gives CDR1 MGHRA, CDR2 YSYEKL. Unmatched junction bases numbered 8, after V lost 4 bases and J lost 6 bases. For the CDR3, the DNA is TGCGCCAGCAGCCTTCTCGCGGGAGGTGTCAATGAGCAGTTCTTC. This gives the protein CASSLLAGGVNEQFF.